One sample yielded the 5 T cell receptor beta chains listed below, sequenced in a study of technical replicates of blood from a few donors. Some clones are missing from TCRdb's copy, which holds only in-frame ones; the method was immunoSEQ multiplex PCR. Found here are around 79,000 clones, 91% of them singletons; the top ten hold 0.39%. The sample consisted of T cells isolated from PBMCs. These receptors all stem from a human donor in good health. Some clones in this sample may be carry-over from other donors' samples.

This rearrangement joins TRBV5-1 to TRBJ2-7; D gene ambiguous. Germline V CDR1 and CDR2: SGHRS, YFSETQ. Trimming took off 4 bases at V and 6 bases at J, with 14 bases between the two ends. The CDR3 sequence is 13 residues long. The CDR3 nucleotides read TGCGCCAGCAGCGCTCCGACCCGAGGCGAGCAGTACTTC. This gives the protein CASSAPTRGEQYF.

The rearrangement links TRBV7-3 to TRBJ2-3, with 9 bases lining up with TRBD2. The CDR3 has 15 residues. CDR1 and CDR2 (germline): SGHTA, FQGTGA. V shed 3 bases, J shed 3 bases, and the junction held 4 bases outside the gene matches. The CDR3 coding sequence is TGTGCCAGCAGCTTTTTGCGGGAGGGTACAGATACGCAGTATTTT. Protein: CASSFLREGTDTQYF.

V gene TRBV7-8 combines with J gene TRBJ1-4; D gene unclear. CDR1 SGHVS and CDR2 FQNEAQ come from the germline V gene. Trimming cost V 5 bases and J 7 bases, with 23 bases left between them. This CDR3 is built from 17 residues. The CDR3 reads CASSRGASPWVREKLFF. The DNA of the CDR3 is TGTGCCAGCAGCAGAGGCGCTTCCCCCTGGGTACGTGAAAAACTGTTTTTT.

The J gene is TRBJ2-1, the V gene TRBV15; possible D gene TRBD1, 6 bases. This CDR3 has 15 residues. The germline V and J ends were trimmed by 0 bases and 0 bases, with 6 bases remaining between them. The germline gives CDR1 LNHNV, CDR2 YYDKDF (reference sequence). In nucleotides, the CDR3 is TGTGCCACCAGCAGAGACAGGGGCTCCTACAATGAGCAGTTCTTC. Amino acids: CATSRDRGSYNEQFF. Supplemented by reference TRBV15 and TRBJ2-1, the full variable domain reads DAMVIQNPRYQVTQFGKPVTLSCSQTLNHNVMYWYQQKSSQAPKLLFHYYDKDFNNEADTPDNFQSRRPNTSFCFLDIRSPGLGDTAMYLCATSRDRGSYNEQFFGPGTRLTVL.

Only one count was recorded for this clone. V and J are TRBV27 and TRBJ2-1; D is unresolved. V was cut by 0 bases and J by 2 bases, with 5 bases left in between. This CDR3 is built from 14 residues. Germline V gene lookup returns CDR1 MNHEY and CDR2 SMNVEV (reference sequence). The CDR3 region is CASSLSETYNEQFF. CDR3 DNA sequence: TGTGCCAGCAGTTTATCAGAGACCTACAATGAGCAGTTCTTC.